Listed below are T cell receptor beta chains from one sample, sequenced in a study of tumor-infiltrating lymphocytes in primary liver carcinoma. A single record per CDR3 protein comes from TCRdb applying MiXCR to the multiplex PCR reads. There are some 200,000 distinct CDR3 sequences in the sample; 65% occur only once, and approximately 7% lies in the top ten. Sequencing used peripheral blood. All receptors derive from a woman aged 55-69 years with primary liver carcinoma and hepatitis B virus infection. Each CDR3 is given with its conserved first and last residue. The order of the fields is D gene, J gene, clone size, V gene, CDR3 DNA, CDR3 protein. A D gene is named only where the DNA matches it firmly. The size of a clone is reported for some rows only, either as once, few or many, or as a class for expanded clones.

d_gene: NA
j_gene: TRBJ2-7
abundance: NA
v_gene: TRBV12-3/TRBV12-4
CDR3nt: TGTGCCAGCACCCGCGACGCCGACACCTACGAGCAGTACTTC
CDR3aa: CASTRDADTYEQYF

d_gene: TRBD1
j_gene: TRBJ1-2
abundance: many
v_gene: TRBV4-1
CDR3nt: TGCGCCAGCAGCCAAGATCCTCTGAGGAGGGGGCGAGGCTACACCTTC
CDR3aa: CASSQDPLRRGRGYTF

d_gene: TRBD2
j_gene: TRBJ2-2
abundance: NA
v_gene: TRBV11-2
CDR3nt: TGTGCCAGCCGACCCCTAAGGGGCGGGGGAAACACCGGGGAGTTGTTTTTT
CDR3aa: CASRPLRGGGNTGELFF

d_gene: TRBD2
j_gene: TRBJ2-3
abundance: NA
v_gene: TRBV11-2
CDR3nt: TGTGCCAGCTCGGGACTAGTGGGACCAGAAACGCAGTATTTT
CDR3aa: CASSGLVGPETQYF

d_gene: NA
j_gene: TRBJ2-7
abundance: NA
v_gene: TRBV5-1
CDR3nt: TGCGCCAGCAGCTTAGGGGCAGCCTCCTACGAGCAGTACTTC
CDR3aa: CASSLGAASYEQYF

d_gene: NA
j_gene: TRBJ2-5
abundance: few
v_gene: TRBV11-2
CDR3nt: TGTGCCAGCAGCTTCGAGTGGAATCAGAGGGAGACCCAGTACTTC
CDR3aa: CASSFEWNQRETQYF

d_gene: NA
j_gene: TRBJ2-3
abundance: NA
v_gene: TRBV6-5
CDR3nt: TGTGTCAGCAGTTACTCCACGCCAGCGGGACACACAGATACGCAGTATTTT
CDR3aa: CVSSYSTPAGHTDTQYF

d_gene: NA
j_gene: TRBJ2-2
abundance: NA
v_gene: TRBV9
CDR3nt: TGTGCCAGCAGCGTAGGCCCTTTGGGGGCCGGGGAGCTGTTTTTT
CDR3aa: CASSVGPLGAGELFF

d_gene: TRBD1
j_gene: TRBJ1-5
abundance: many
v_gene: TRBV5-6
CDR3nt: TGTGCCAGCAGCTTGGCCGGGGACAGGGGCAATCAGCCCCAGCATTTT
CDR3aa: CASSLAGDRGNQPQHF

d_gene: NA
j_gene: TRBJ2-3
abundance: NA
v_gene: TRBV6-5
CDR3nt: TGTGCCAGCAGCTGGAGGGGGCGGTCAGATACGCGGTATTTT
CDR3aa: CASSWRGRSDTRYF

d_gene: TRBD1
j_gene: TRBJ2-6
abundance: NA
v_gene: TRBV28
CDR3nt: TGTGCCAGCAGACAACGGGGGGACAGGGGTGCTGGGGCCAACGTCCTGGCTTTC
CDR3aa: CASRQRGDRGAGANVLAF

d_gene: TRBD1
j_gene: TRBJ2-7
abundance: few
v_gene: TRBV11-2
CDR3nt: TGTGCCAGCAACTTAGTTCGGGGGACAGGGGTGTATTACGAGCAGTATTTC
CDR3aa: CASNLVRGTGVYYEQYF

d_gene: NA
j_gene: TRBJ2-1
abundance: NA
v_gene: TRBV11-3
CDR3nt: TGTACCAGCAGCCCCTGCGAGTACAATGAGCAGTTCTTC
CDR3aa: CTSSPCEYNEQFF

d_gene: TRBD2
j_gene: TRBJ2-7
abundance: many
v_gene: TRBV13
CDR3nt: TGTGCCAGCAGCTTAAGATCCGGCGGGAGGGCCTACGAGCAGTACTTC
CDR3aa: CASSLRSGGRAYEQYF

d_gene: TRBD1
j_gene: TRBJ1-2
abundance: NA
v_gene: TRBV5-1
CDR3nt: TGCGCCAGCAGCCTGGGACAGGTCGAAGGCTACACCTTC
CDR3aa: CASSLGQVEGYTF

d_gene: NA
j_gene: TRBJ2-7
abundance: NA
v_gene: TRBV5-6
CDR3nt: TGTGCCAGCAGCCCGGGCATAGCGACGAGCGAGCAGTACTTC
CDR3aa: CASSPGIATSEQYF

d_gene: NA
j_gene: TRBJ2-3
abundance: once
v_gene: TRBV11-2
CDR3nt: TGTGCCAGCAGCTTAGATCTCAGTGGCAATACGCAGTATTTT
CDR3aa: CASSLDLSGNTQYF

d_gene: NA
j_gene: TRBJ2-6
abundance: NA
v_gene: TRBV12-3/TRBV12-4
CDR3nt: TGTGCCTACCCGACAGAGAGCTCTGGGGCCAACGTCCTGACTTTC
CDR3aa: CAYPTESSGANVLTF

d_gene: TRBD1
j_gene: TRBJ2-1
abundance: NA
v_gene: TRBV6-1
CDR3nt: TGTGCCAGCAGACTCGACAGGGGGACCAATGAGCAGTTCTTC
CDR3aa: CASRLDRGTNEQFF

d_gene: NA
j_gene: TRBJ2-7
abundance: NA
v_gene: TRBV11-2
CDR3nt: TGTGCCAGCAGCCCCCAGGCCTACGAGCAGTACTTC
CDR3aa: CASSPQAYEQYF

d_gene: NA
j_gene: TRBJ2-3
abundance: NA
v_gene: TRBV12-3/TRBV12-4
CDR3nt: TGTGCCAGCAGTTTATGCGACAGCATCACAGATACGCAGTATTTT
CDR3aa: CASSLCDSITDTQYF

d_gene: NA
j_gene: TRBJ2-1
abundance: NA
v_gene: TRBV5-1
CDR3nt: TGCGCCAGCAGCTTGGCCCAGACTAGTTCAAATGAGCAGTTCTTC
CDR3aa: CASSLAQTSSNEQFF

d_gene: TRBD2
j_gene: TRBJ2-7
abundance: NA
v_gene: TRBV5-1
CDR3nt: TGCGCCAGCCGACTAGCGGGGCTCTCCTACGAGCAGTACTTC
CDR3aa: CASRLAGLSYEQYF

d_gene: NA
j_gene: TRBJ1-6
abundance: NA
v_gene: TRBV11-2
CDR3nt: TGTGCCAGCAGCTCGAGGCTTAATTCACCCCTCCACTTT
CDR3aa: CASSSRLNSPLHF

d_gene: NA
j_gene: TRBJ2-7
abundance: many
v_gene: TRBV11-2
CDR3nt: TGTGCCAGCAGCTTAGGTCCCTATATCTACGAGCAGTACTTC
CDR3aa: CASSLGPYIYEQYF

d_gene: NA
j_gene: TRBJ2-1
abundance: NA
v_gene: TRBV4-1
CDR3nt: TGCGCCAGCAGCCAAGATACTAGTGGGGGTAAGCAGTTCTTC
CDR3aa: CASSQDTSGGKQFF

d_gene: NA
j_gene: TRBJ2-1
abundance: NA
v_gene: TRBV6-2/TRBV6-3
CDR3nt: TGTGCCAGCAGTTCCCGGGGCGCGAGCTTCTACAATGAGCAGTTCTTC
CDR3aa: CASSSRGASFYNEQFF

d_gene: TRBD1
j_gene: TRBJ2-7
abundance: NA
v_gene: TRBV9
CDR3nt: TGTGCCAGCAGCGTACGGGACAGGGGGAGCCCCTACGAGCAGTACTTC
CDR3aa: CASSVRDRGSPYEQYF

d_gene: TRBD2
j_gene: TRBJ2-1
abundance: many
v_gene: TRBV12-3/TRBV12-4
CDR3nt: TGTGCCAGCAGTTTCAAGGCTAGCGGGAGTTGGTATGAGCAGTTCTTC
CDR3aa: CASSFKASGSWYEQFF

d_gene: NA
j_gene: TRBJ1-2
abundance: NA
v_gene: TRBV4-1
CDR3nt: TGCGACAGCAGTCAAGTCCCGGTTAACTATGGCTACACCTTC
CDR3aa: CDSSQVPVNYGYTF

d_gene: TRBD1
j_gene: TRBJ2-5
abundance: NA
v_gene: TRBV11-1
CDR3nt: TGTGCCAACAGCCAAGACAGGGGTGAGGAGACCCAGTACTTC
CDR3aa: CANSQDRGEETQYF

d_gene: TRBD2
j_gene: TRBJ2-7
abundance: once
v_gene: TRBV11-2
CDR3nt: TGTGCCAGCGGACCTATAGTAGCGGGAGTGAATGAGCAGTACTTC
CDR3aa: CASGPIVAGVNEQYF

d_gene: NA
j_gene: TRBJ2-1
abundance: NA
v_gene: TRBV11-2
CDR3nt: TGCGCCAGCAGCTTAGATTTGACGGGTGGGGGCGATGAGCAGTCCTTC
CDR3aa: CASSLDLTGGGDEQSF

d_gene: TRBD1
j_gene: TRBJ2-2
abundance: NA
v_gene: TRBV4-1
CDR3nt: TGCGTCAGCAGCCACCCCCCGGGACAGGGGTCCGGGGAGTTGTTTTTT
CDR3aa: CVSSHPPGQGSGELFF

d_gene: NA
j_gene: TRBJ1-1
abundance: NA
v_gene: TRBV30
CDR3nt: TGTGCCTGGAGTATACGGGGCAGGTTGAACACTGAAGCTTTCTTT
CDR3aa: CAWSIRGRLNTEAFF

d_gene: NA
j_gene: TRBJ2-7
abundance: many
v_gene: TRBV6-5
CDR3nt: TGTGCCAGCAGTTACCAGGACGGCTACGAGCAGTACTTC
CDR3aa: CASSYQDGYEQYF

d_gene: NA
j_gene: TRBJ2-3
abundance: NA
v_gene: TRBV11-1
CDR3nt: TGTGCCAGCAGCTTGGGCGGAATCTCGGGAGATACGCAGTATTTT
CDR3aa: CASSLGGISGDTQYF

d_gene: TRBD2
j_gene: TRBJ2-1
abundance: NA
v_gene: TRBV11-2
CDR3nt: TGTGCTAGCAGCCCTCAAATGGGGCTTCGGGGGGGGGATGAGCAGTTCTTC
CDR3aa: CASSPQMGLRGGDEQFF

d_gene: NA
j_gene: TRBJ2-3
abundance: NA
v_gene: TRBV11-2
CDR3nt: TGTGCCAACAGCCAGGGGTCTCGGGGGTATACGCAGTACTTT
CDR3aa: CANSQGSRGYTQYF

d_gene: TRBD1
j_gene: TRBJ2-5
abundance: NA
v_gene: TRBV11-2
CDR3nt: TGTGCCAGCAGCTTAACAGGGGGTCAAGATATCCAGTACTTC
CDR3aa: CASSLTGGQDIQYF

d_gene: NA
j_gene: TRBJ2-2
abundance: few
v_gene: TRBV29-1
CDR3nt: TGCAGCGCTGGGGGAGGCGGGAAGGGCACCGGGGAGCTGTTTTTT
CDR3aa: CSAGGGGKGTGELFF

d_gene: NA
j_gene: TRBJ1-6
abundance: few
v_gene: TRBV5-1
CDR3nt: TGCGCCAGCAGCTCCACAGGGCCCGATAATTCACCCCTCCACTTT
CDR3aa: CASSSTGPDNSPLHF

d_gene: NA
j_gene: TRBJ2-3
abundance: many
v_gene: TRBV6-1
CDR3nt: TGTGCCAGCAGCCCTCGAGGAATTGGTGCAGATACGCAGTATTTT
CDR3aa: CASSPRGIGADTQYF

d_gene: TRBD2
j_gene: TRBJ2-1
abundance: many
v_gene: TRBV5-6
CDR3nt: TGTGCCAGCAGCTTGCGCCTTTGGACTAGCGGGTACTCCTACAATGAGCAGTTCTTC
CDR3aa: CASSLRLWTSGYSYNEQFF

d_gene: TRBD1
j_gene: TRBJ1-1
abundance: NA
v_gene: TRBV11-2
CDR3nt: TGTGCCAGTAGCTTAGGGGGCGGGATGAACACTGGAGCTTTCTTT
CDR3aa: CASSLGGGMNTGAFF

d_gene: NA
j_gene: TRBJ2-7
abundance: NA
v_gene: TRBV6-5
CDR3nt: TGTGCCATCAGAAAAGGGGTCTGTCAGTACTTC
CDR3aa: CAIRKGVCQYF

d_gene: NA
j_gene: TRBJ2-1
abundance: once
v_gene: TRBV19
CDR3nt: TGTGCCAGTAGTATGTATTCCCAAAGAGCCGACAATGAGCAGTTCTTC
CDR3aa: CASSMYSQRADNEQFF

d_gene: NA
j_gene: TRBJ1-1
abundance: NA
v_gene: TRBV11-1
CDR3nt: TGTGCCAACAGCCAGGATATATTGAAGACTGAAGCTTTCTTT
CDR3aa: CANSQDILKTEAFF

d_gene: TRBD2
j_gene: TRBJ2-4
abundance: NA
v_gene: TRBV4-2
CDR3nt: TGTGCCAGAAGCCAAGAGTCCCCTAGCGGGAGGATAGGGCCAGGAAACATCCAGTACTTC
CDR3aa: CARSQESPSGRIGPGNIQYF

d_gene: TRBD2
j_gene: TRBJ2-5
abundance: many
v_gene: TRBV11-2
CDR3nt: TGTGCCAGCAGCTTTACTACTAGCGGGAGGGTCCCGGGGACCCAGTACTTC
CDR3aa: CASSFTTSGRVPGTQYF

d_gene: NA
j_gene: TRBJ2-1
abundance: many
v_gene: TRBV12-3/TRBV12-4
CDR3nt: TGTGCCAGCAGCGTAAGAAGGACAGTTCAAGGCAATGAGCAGTTCTTC
CDR3aa: CASSVRRTVQGNEQFF

d_gene: TRBD2
j_gene: TRBJ2-1
abundance: NA
v_gene: TRBV4-1
CDR3nt: TGCGCCAGCATCCAAGATCCGGGGACTAGCGGATACAATGAGCAATTCTTC
CDR3aa: CASIQDPGTSGYNEQFF

d_gene: NA
j_gene: TRBJ1-5
abundance: few
v_gene: TRBV28
CDR3nt: TGTGCCAGCAGCCGACGGTTCCGGGCTAATCAGCCCCAGCATTTT
CDR3aa: CASSRRFRANQPQHF

d_gene: TRBD1
j_gene: TRBJ2-4
abundance: many
v_gene: TRBV29-1
CDR3nt: TGCAGTTATGGGGACAGGGGCAAAAACATTCAGTACTTC
CDR3aa: CSYGDRGKNIQYF

d_gene: TRBD2
j_gene: TRBJ2-1
abundance: NA
v_gene: TRBV6-5
CDR3nt: TGTACCAGCAGTTACCCGATTCCTAGCGGAGCGACCTACAATGAGCAGTTCTTC
CDR3aa: CTSSYPIPSGATYNEQFF

d_gene: NA
j_gene: TRBJ2-6
abundance: NA
v_gene: TRBV11-2
CDR3nt: TGTGCCAGCAGCCCTGGGCCGGGGAAGGCTGGGGCCAACGACCGGACTTTC
CDR3aa: CASSPGPGKAGANDRTF

d_gene: NA
j_gene: TRBJ2-1
abundance: medium-sized
v_gene: TRBV4-1
CDR3nt: TGCGCCAGCAGCCAAGCCGAGGGCTCCTACAATGAGCAGTTCTTC
CDR3aa: CASSQAEGSYNEQFF

d_gene: NA
j_gene: TRBJ2-7
abundance: NA
v_gene: TRBV30
CDR3nt: TGTGCCTGGAGTGCTGGGCAAAACGAGCAGTACTTC
CDR3aa: CAWSAGQNEQYF

d_gene: TRBD1
j_gene: TRBJ1-1
abundance: NA
v_gene: TRBV11-3
CDR3nt: TGTGCCAGCAACTTCCGGACAGGGACGAACACTGAAGCTCTCTTT
CDR3aa: CASNFRTGTNTEALF

d_gene: TRBD1
j_gene: TRBJ1-2
abundance: few
v_gene: TRBV28
CDR3nt: TGTGCCAGCAGTCCGGGACAGGGACCTGGCTACACCTTC
CDR3aa: CASSPGQGPGYTF